This T cell receptor beta chain was profiled in a study of cytomegalovirus exposure and HLA in healthy donors. Sequenced by immunoSEQ multiplex PCR; TCRdb stores in-frame clones only, minus some. The sample holds about 130,000 clones, 89% seen once. The V gene's germline CDR1 is MGHDK and CDR2 SYGVNS. The V segment lost 1 base and the J segment 5 bases; nucleotides outside the gene matches: 4. This CDR3 is built from 15 residues. Specimen: PBMCs. The rearrangement links TRBV25-1 to TRBJ1-2, with 10 bases identical to TRBD1. The receptor's source is a woman under 30 in good health and CMV-seronegative. CDR3 DNA sequence: TGTGCCAGCAGTGAATTTGGACAGGGGGTGTATGGCTACACCTTC. Amino acids: CASSEFGQGVYGYTF.